These 10 T cell receptor beta chains share one sample of origin, sequenced in a study of regulatory T cells in long-lasting Graves disease. Time point in this sample: newly diagnosed GD, antithyroid drugs for less than 3 months. RNA from PBMCs was the source of the TCR library. iRepertoire HTBI primers and Arm-PCR of CDR3 regions built TCR beta libraries. TCRdb used MiXCR to reprocess the multiplex PCR reads, holding one entry per CDR3 protein. Among 550,000 or so distinct CDR3 sequences, approximately 12% were seen once, and the ten largest hold 8.9%. These data were also filed under a second study, of T cells in Graves' hyperthyroidism and ophthalmopathy.

The material sequenced was peripheral blood mononuclear cells (PBMCs), taken at new diagnosis, from a patient treated with antithyroid drugs. Receptors originate from a woman aged 30 to 39 with Graves disease.

This clonotype was recorded many times. The chain combines TRBV5-1 with TRBJ1-2, with no clear D. Germline V CDR1 and CDR2: SGHRS, YFSETQ. The CDR3 has 13 residues. Trimming pared 2 bases from V and 2 bases from J, leaving 7 bases between. Here the CDR3 reads CASSLDTNYGYTF. CDR3 DNA sequence: TGCGCCAGCAGCTTAGACACCAACTATGGCTACACCTTC.

This clonotype was seen many times. The rearrangement joins TRBV2 to TRBJ1-4; 10 bases map to TRBD1. Germline CDR1 SNHLY, CDR2 FYNNEI. The CDR3 spans 14 residues. V lost 5 bases, J lost 6 bases, and 3 bases stayed unmatched. CDR3 in DNA: TGTGCCAGCAGTCGGGACAGGGGAGATGAAAAACTGTTTTTT. The encoded protein is CASSRDRGDEKLFF.

V gene TRBV20-1 combines with J gene TRBJ1-2, with 8 bases that match TRBD1. Germline V gene sequence: CDR1 DFQATT, CDR2 SNEGSKA (reference sequence). Trimming cost V 0 bases and J 3 bases; bases outside gene matches: 6. The length of the CDR3 is 15 residues. The CDR3 spells CSARDHRQGYYGYTF. The CDR3 coding sequence is TGCAGTGCTAGAGATCATCGACAGGGGTACTATGGCTACACCTTC.

This clonotype was recorded many times. The chain is built from TRBV28 and TRBJ2-1, with TRBD2 matching 16 bases. The CDR3 totals 19 residues. Unmatched junction bases numbered 9, after V lost 5 bases and J lost 2 bases. Per the germline V gene, CDR1 is MDHEN and CDR2 is SYDVKM. The CDR3 is CASSPAGTSGRGAYNEQFF. DNA of the CDR3: TGTGCCAGCAGTCCTGCCGGGACTAGCGGGAGGGGCGCCTACAATGAGCAGTTCTTC.

This clonotype was seen many times. One junction end does not reproduce the germline sequence, and a read error may be involved. The chain couples TRBV7-9 to TRBJ2-7; no firm D call. In germline, CDR1 is SEHNR, CDR2 FQNEAQ (reference sequence). This CDR3 comprises 13 residues. CDR3 sequence reads: CASSFGRDYEQYF. The CDR3 DNA follows: TGCGCCAGCAGCTTCGGCAGAGACTACGAGCAGTACTTC.

At least ten counts were recorded for this clonotype. This rearrangement joins TRBV27 to TRBJ1-1; 10 bases are a match to TRBD1. Germline CDR1 is MNHEY and CDR2 is SMNVEV (reference sequence). This CDR3 contains 16 residues. The V gene end was trimmed by 5 bases and the J gene end by 1 base; junction bases not matched to a gene: 7. The CDR3 nucleotides read TGTGCCAGCAGTGACCGGGACAGGGGACCGAACACTGAAGCTTTCTTT. Protein product: CASSDRDRGPNTEAFF.

V usage is TRBV7-8 and J usage is TRBJ1-6; a weak D match, TRBD1 (5 bases). This CDR3 spans 14 amino acids. Per germline, CDR1 SGHVS and CDR2 FQNEAQ. V lost 6 bases to trimming and J lost 7 bases, with 13 bases between them. CDR3 DNA: TGTGCCAGCAGTAGGGACCGGTGGAATTCACCCCTCCACTTT. Amino acids: CASSRDRWNSPLHF. Variable domain in full (rest from reference TRBV7-8 and TRBJ1-6): GAGVSQSPRYKVAKRGQDVALRCDPISGHVSLFWYQQALGQGPEFLTYFQNEAQLDKSGLPSDRFFAERPEGSVSTLKIQRTQQEDSAVYLCASSRDRWNSPLHFGNGTRLTVT.

This clonotype was counted ten times or more. This chain uses TRBV20-1 with TRBJ2-7, with D maybe TRBD2 (5 bases). V was shortened by 5 bases and J by 3 bases, with 14 bases between the two germline ends. Per germline, CDR1 DFQATT and CDR2 SNEGSKA (reference sequence). The CDR3 is 13 amino acids. CDR3 sequence reads: CSAPSGIHYEQYF. DNA of the CDR3: TGCAGTGCTCCGAGCGGAATCCACTACGAGCAGTACTTC.

This rearrangement joins TRBV19 to TRBJ1-5; D gene ambiguous. V lost 11 bases and J 2 bases, leaving 4 bases between the germline ends. The CDR3 is made up of 10 amino acids. Germline values: CDR1 LNHDA, CDR2 SQIVND (reference sequence). The CDR3 loop is CAGGNQPQHF. CDR3 DNA: TGTGCCGGTGGCAATCAGCCCCAGCATTTT.

This clonotype was seen at least ten times. V and J are TRBV11-3 and TRBJ2-7; 11 bases are a match to TRBD2. Looked up from germline, CDR1 is SGHNT and CDR2 is YENEEA. The J segment lost 4 bases and the V segment lost 6 bases, leaving 11 bases of the junction unmatched. The CDR3 loop spans 16 amino acids. This CDR3 reads CASSPGLAARKYEQYF. CDR3 bases: TGTGCCAGCAGTCCGGGACTAGCGGCCAGAAAATACGAGCAGTACTTC.